This TCR beta chain stems from a study of cytomegalovirus exposure and HLA in healthy donors. Study observations and caveats: Later on, analysis showed that most CMV-associated TCR beta chains appeared to be HLA-restricted. The authors later found TCR association rates varying by HLA locus, with DRB1 most and HLA-C fewest. Data from an earlier analysis indicated that most TCR beta V segments were productive either about 87% or about 30% of the time.

The CDR3 runs to 15 residues. Losses at the gene ends were 7 bases for V and 5 bases for J; bases not matched to a gene: 12. The V gene's germline CDR1 is MNHNS and CDR2 SASEGT. The PCR ran on 60 Vbeta and 13 Jbeta primers. Using immunoSEQ multiplex PCR, the repertoire was profiled, and TCRdb retains in-frame clones only, with some absent. In all, the sample yields around 140,000 clones. With respect to this clone: Its antigen remains unidentified.

The sequence derives from a woman between 50 and 59 years old in good health and CMV-seronegative. The genes are TRBV6-1 and TRBJ2-5, with 8 bases that match TRBD2. Sequencing was done on a sample of PBMCs. The CDR3 here is CASTSSGGAGETQYF. In nucleotides, the CDR3 is TGTGCCAGCACCAGCTCCGGGGGGGCCGGGGAGACCCAGTACTTC.